The entry below gives a single T cell receptor beta chain sequence along with its context. Antigen unknown. These data come from a study of early T cells in non-severe SARS-CoV-2 infection. Study-level background: The sequenced material was bulk RNA from unsorted whole blood, and its chains were unpaired. Study-wide results and limits: The matching step, a VDJdb search, favored anti-spike CD8 responses and missed private and CD4 specificities.

Individual cDNA molecules received unique molecular identifiers during library preparation. In TCRdb, the 5' RACE reads were re-called with MiXCR into one record per CDR3 protein. The sample holds 50,000 to 75,000 distinct CDR3 sequences, approximately 8.8% seen once. The junction had 3 bases not matched to a gene; V was cut back by 0 bases and J by 9 bases. This CDR3 is 15 amino acids long. Per germline, CDR1 SGHVS and CDR2 FNYEAQ. This sequence originates from an adult who was a healthcare worker with PCR-confirmed SARS-CoV-2 infection or an uninfected control (not recorded which). The sample consisted of whole blood, taken at baseline. The rearrangement uses TRBV7-6 and TRBJ1-6; 9 bases align to TRBD1. CDR3 amino acids: CASSLAPQGASPLHF. CDR3 sequence (DNA): TGTGCCAGCAGCTTAGCCCCACAGGGGGCTTCACCCCTCCACTTT.